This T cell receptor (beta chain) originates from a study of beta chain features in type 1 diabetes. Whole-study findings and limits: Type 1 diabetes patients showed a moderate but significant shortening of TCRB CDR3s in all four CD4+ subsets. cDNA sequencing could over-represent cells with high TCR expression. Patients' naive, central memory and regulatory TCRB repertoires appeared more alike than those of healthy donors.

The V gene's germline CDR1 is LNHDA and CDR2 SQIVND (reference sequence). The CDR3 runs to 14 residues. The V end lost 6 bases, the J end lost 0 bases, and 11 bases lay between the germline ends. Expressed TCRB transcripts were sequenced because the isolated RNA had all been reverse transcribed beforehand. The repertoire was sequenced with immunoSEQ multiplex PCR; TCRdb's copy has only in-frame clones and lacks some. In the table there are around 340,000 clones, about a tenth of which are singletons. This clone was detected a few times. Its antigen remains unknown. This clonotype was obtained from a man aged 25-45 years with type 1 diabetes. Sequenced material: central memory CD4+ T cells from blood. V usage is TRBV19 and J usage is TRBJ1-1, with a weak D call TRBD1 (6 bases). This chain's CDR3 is CASRDSAMNTEAFF. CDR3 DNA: TGTGCCAGTAGGGACAGCGCCATGAACACTGAAGCTTTCTTT.